This T cell receptor (beta chain) derives from a study of glioma-infiltrating T cells after dendritic cell vaccination. Study-wide results and caveats: The cohort had few patients with full blood and tumor sets.

The length of the CDR3 is 11 residues. CDR1 is MNHNS, CDR2 SASEGT, per germline. Trimming pared 5 bases from V and 5 bases from J, leaving 5 bases between. The immunoSEQ assay amplified TCRB CDR3 from up to roughly 2 ug DNA. Primers: 60 V beta forward and 13 J beta reverse. Repertoires were generated with immunoSEQ multiplex PCR, while TCRdb's copy carries only in-frame clones and drops some. This repertoire shows about 95,000 clones, 85% to 90% found once; its top ten account for around 3.2%. In regard to this clone: Antigen unknown.

The receptor's source is a human donor with glioblastoma. Sequencing used blood, obtained before dendritic cell vaccination. This chain uses TRBV6-1 with TRBJ2-3, with D unresolved. The CDR3 here is CASSFRDTQYF. CDR3 nucleotide sequence: TGTGCCAGCAGTTTTAGAGATACGCAGTATTTT.